The 8 T cell receptor beta chains given below trace back to one sample, sequenced in a study of blood T cell repertoires in COVID-19. Assay: immunoSEQ multiplex PCR; the TCRdb copy retains only in-frame clones and omits some. The sample shows over 35,000 clones, 87% of them seen only once. The material sequenced was peripheral blood. All receptors derive from a middle-aged man with COVID-19, enrolled during active disease.

CDR3 sequence (DNA): TGTGCCAGCAGCCCCTGGTCTGGGGAGGGACAGACCCAGTACTTC. This gives the protein CASSPWSGEGQTQYF. This chain links TRBV11-3 with TRBJ2-5, with 7 bases identical to TRBD2. The CDR3 is 15 residues long. Looked up from germline, CDR1 is SGHNT and CDR2 is YENEEA. V lost 5 bases and J lost 6; bases outside the gene matches: 12.

The chain uses TRBV12-2 and TRBJ1-2. TRBV12-2 is a known pseudogene. This CDR3 has 14 amino acids. The CDR3 DNA sequence: TGTGCAAGTCGCTTAGCGCGGAAACTCTATGGCTACACCTTC. Translating it yields CASRLARKLYGYTF.

The rearrangement joins TRBV12-3 or TRBV12-4 to TRBJ1-2; D unclear. This CDR3 is built from 13 residues. The ends were cut back, 1 base at V and 8 bases at J, with 11 bases in the middle. The CDR3 here is CASSLGRRRGYTF. CDR3 in DNA: TGTGCCAGCAGTTTAGGCAGGCGAAGGGGCTACACCTTC.

This clone has a handful of counts. The chain uses TRBV5-4 and TRBJ2-7; 7 bases map to TRBD1. The CDR3 runs to 16 residues. Germline V gene data show CDR1 as SGHNT and CDR2 as YYREEE (reference sequence). Trimming removed 4 bases from V and 2 bases from J; junction bases left unmatched: 12. Here the CDR3 reads CASSQMTGKLTYEQYF. CDR3 DNA: TGTGCCAGCAGCCAAATGACAGGGAAACTAACCTACGAGCAGTACTTC. The entire variable domain, with the rest obtained from reference TRBV5-4 and TRBJ2-7, is as follows: ETGVTQSPTHLIKTRGQQVTLRCSSQSGHNTVSWYQQALGQGPQFIFQYYREEENGRGNFPPRFSGLQFPNYSSELNVNALELDDSALYLCASSQMTGKLTYEQYFGPGTRLTVT.

This clone was seen more than once but under ten times. The CDR3 region has the DNA TGTGCCAGCAGCGTCGGTCAGAACACCGGGGAGCTGTTTTTT. Translated: CASSVGQNTGELFF. The chain joins TRBV9 to TRBJ2-2; D call uncertain. V shed 2 bases and J shed 1 base, with 6 bases lying between them. The V gene's germline CDR1 is SGDLS and CDR2 YYNGEE. CDR3 length equals 14 residues.

This clone was observed a handful of times. This sequence joins TRBV6-1 and TRBJ1-5; 7 bases fit TRBD1. V dropped 3 bases and J dropped 5; count of bases not matched to a gene: 4. Germline V gives CDR1 MNHNS, CDR2 SASEGT. This CDR3 contains 14 residues. CDR3 sequence (DNA): TGTGCCAGCAGTGAGGACAGGTCCGATCAGCCCCAGCATTTT. It translates to CASSEDRSDQPQHF.

This clone has only one observation. The V gene is TRBV2, the J gene TRBJ1-2; 12 bases line up with TRBD1. Germline assignment: CDR1 SNHLY and CDR2 FYNNEI. This CDR3 has 15 amino acids. J lost 4 bases, V lost 7 bases, and 7 bases had no gene match. The DNA of the CDR3 is TGTGCCAGCATGGGACAGGGGGCCCTCGGCTATGGCTACACCTTC. Its translation is CASMGQGALGYGYTF.

The gene calls are TRBV7-9 and TRBJ1-6; 8 nucleotides align to TRBD1. Germline-derived CDR1 and CDR2 are SEHNR and FQNEAQ (reference sequence). J gave up 16 bases and V 5 bases, and 13 bases lay outside the gene matches. This CDR3 is built from 14 residues. The CDR3 sequence is CASSPPGSDRGLHF. CDR3 nucleotides: TGTGCCAGCAGCCCCCCGGGGTCCGACAGGGGTCTCCACTTT.